A single count supports the clone carrying this TCR beta chain. Its antigen is unknown. Donors sampled were nominally healthy, though unrecorded immune exposures were likely. The J segment lost 5 bases and the V segment lost 4 bases, leaving 10 bases of the junction unmatched. The CDR3 contains 16 residues. Looked up from germline, CDR1 is WNHNN and CDR2 is SYGVQD (reference sequence). 60 Vbeta and 13 Jbeta primers were used in PCR. TCRdb's table, derived via immunoSEQ multiplex PCR, lists solely in-frame clones and lacks some. This table has around 250,000 clones, 70% to 90% appearing once. The data were obtained in a study of cytomegalovirus exposure and HLA in healthy donors. The study's findings and limits: Evidence from a later analysis indicated that most CMV-associated TCR beta chains looked HLA-restricted. Analysis was carried out at a later point, and it linked a missense DCLRE1C variant to TCR beta V- and J-gene trimming.

This clonotype originated in a woman aged 60-70 years in good health and CMV-seropositive. The V and J genes are TRBV10-1 and TRBJ2-5; 10 bases match TRBD2. Sequenced: PBMCs. The CDR3 region is CASSGGTSGEGETQYF. In DNA form, the CDR3 reads TGCGCCAGCAGTGGTGGTACTAGCGGGGAGGGGGAGACCCAGTACTTC.